What follows describes a single T cell receptor beta chain. Its antigen is currently unknown. This sample was included in a study of a mutant IDH1 vaccine in newly diagnosed glioma. Study information: Patients came in for eight vaccinations, in weeks 1, 3, 5, 7, 11, 15, 19 and 23. First vaccine doses came 4-6 weeks after radiotherapy alone, or with temozolomide cycles. A roughly 62% male, approximately 40% female split and a mean age of about 43 years characterized treated patients. Whole-study results and caveats: Alterations occurring in top peripheral T cell clonotypes seemed unrelated to pseudoprogression.

There are 15 residues in the CDR3. The germline gives CDR1 LNHNV, CDR2 YYDKDF (reference sequence). The V and J ends lost 0 bases and 1 base respectively, with 6 bases between them. As for time point: week 11, during vaccination. Doses consisted of 300 ug of mutant IDH1 20-mer peptide each, paired with topical imiquimod. Assay: immunoSEQ multiplex PCR; the TCRdb copy retains only in-frame clones and omits some. The table lists roughly 130,000 clones, over 75% of them singletons, with about 5.5% in the top ten. The receptor's source is a man aged 40-55 years with glioma. V and J are TRBV15 and TRBJ2-2; D is ambiguous. The sample here was PBMCs, taken from a glioma patient whose treatment included an IDH1 peptide vaccine. The CDR3: CATSRESGNTGELFF. Written as DNA, the CDR3 is TGTGCCACCAGCAGAGAGTCAGGGAACACCGGGGAGCTGTTTTTT.